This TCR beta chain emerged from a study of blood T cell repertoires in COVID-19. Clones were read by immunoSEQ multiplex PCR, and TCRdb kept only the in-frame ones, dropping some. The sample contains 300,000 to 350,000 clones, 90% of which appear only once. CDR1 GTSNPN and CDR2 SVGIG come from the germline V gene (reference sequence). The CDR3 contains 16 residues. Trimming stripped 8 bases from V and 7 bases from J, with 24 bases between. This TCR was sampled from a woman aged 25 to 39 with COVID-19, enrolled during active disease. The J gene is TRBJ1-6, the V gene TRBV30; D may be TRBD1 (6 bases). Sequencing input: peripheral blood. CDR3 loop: CAMGIAGAPGNSPLHF. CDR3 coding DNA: TGTGCCATGGGTATCGCGGGGGCGCCGGGGAATTCACCCCTCCACTTT.